This TCR beta chain stems from a study of blood T cell repertoires in COVID-19. Background on the study: The samples span acute and convalescent COVID-19 from the United States, Italy and Spain. Sources were T cells, B-cell-depleted T cells, or PBMCs; the material itself was cDNA or gDNA.

Original methodology: Reference gene primer amplification yielded estimated nucleated cell counts. TCRdb's table, derived via immunoSEQ multiplex PCR, lists solely in-frame clones and lacks some. V and J calls and clone size are those listed in that table; D and trimming were worked out from the DNA. Altogether over 45,000 clones are present, approximately 83% being singletons, with the ten largest covering around 2.9%. The CDR3 is 13 residues long. Trimming left V 1 base short and J 5 bases short, with 7 bases between. Germline V gene sequence: CDR1 SNHLY, CDR2 FYNNEI. This TCR came from a woman older than 75 with acute or convalescent COVID-19. The chain has TRBV2 and TRBJ2-3; tentative D call: TRBD2 (6 bases). Sequencing used peripheral blood. CDR3 DNA sequence: TGTGCCAGCAGTGAAGGAGCGGGAGATACGCAGTATTTT. Translation gives CASSEGAGDTQYF.